Shown below are 12 T cell receptor beta chains from a single sample sequenced in a study of control samples from healthy donors and cancer patients. Sequencing used immunoSEQ multiplex PCR; TCRdb keeps in-frame clones, though not all of them. The data show roughly 160,000 clones, just over 95% seen once. The sample taken for sequencing was blood. The receptor set was obtained from a woman younger than 45 in good health.

This sequence joins TRBV5-1 and TRBJ2-7, with D uncertain. CDR1 is SGHRS and CDR2 is YFSETQ in the germline V gene. The CDR3 sequence is 14 residues long. The germline V and J ends were trimmed by 4 bases and 3 bases, with 14 bases remaining between them. CDR3 sequence reads: CASSQTGLDYEQYF. The CDR3 bases are TGCGCCAGCAGCCAAACCGGCCTGGACTACGAGCAGTACTTC.

This clone was observed a single time. This chain links TRBV27 with TRBJ2-1; 11 bases agree with TRBD1. The V and J ends lost 5 bases and 8 bases, in that order; junction bases with no gene match: 14. The CDR3 is 17 amino acids. Germline CDR1 is MNHEY and CDR2 is SMNVEV (reference sequence). CDR3 sequence: CASSASPPGQGGYEQFF. DNA of the CDR3: TGTGCCAGCAGTGCCAGCCCTCCGGGACAGGGGGGTTATGAGCAGTTCTTC.

The gene calls are TRBV28 and TRBJ1-6, with a weak D call TRBD1 (6 bases). The germline V gene encodes CDR1 MDHEN and CDR2 SYDVKM. V shed 5 bases and J shed 6 bases, with 14 bases lying between them. The CDR3 extends over 15 amino acids. DNA of the CDR3: TGTGCCAGCAGTCCGGAGCAGGGGCTTAATTCACCCCTCCACTTT. It is translated as CASSPEQGLNSPLHF. The full variable domain, completed using reference TRBV28 and TRBJ1-6, is DVKVTQSSRYLVKRTGEKVFLECVQDMDHENMFWYRQDPGLGLRLIYFSYDVKMKEKGDIPEGYSVSREKKERFSLILESASTNQTSMYLCASSPEQGLNSPLHFGNGTRLTVT.

V is TRBV2 and J is TRBJ1-5; D not certain. The germline V and J ends were trimmed by 6 bases and 1 base, with 10 bases remaining between them. Germline CDR1 and CDR2: SNHLY and FYNNEI. The CDR3 loop spans 14 amino acids. The CDR3, as DNA: TGTGCCAGCAGCTTGGGTGGGAGCAATCAGCCCCAGCATTTT. Its protein product is CASSLGGSNQPQHF.

This chain links TRBV27 with TRBJ1-5, with D tentatively TRBD1 (5 bases). The V and J ends lost 3 bases and 3 bases respectively, with 9 bases between them. The CDR3 contains 14 residues. CDR1 MNHEY and CDR2 SMNVEV come from the germline V gene (reference sequence). The CDR3 spells CASSFRVDNQPQHF. The CDR3 DNA is TGTGCCAGCAGTTTCAGGGTCGACAATCAGCCCCAGCATTTT.

The rearrangement uses TRBV28 and TRBJ1-2, with D perhaps TRBD1 (6 bases). The V and J ends lost 7 bases and 7 bases respectively, with 19 bases between them. There are 14 residues in the CDR3. Germline CDR1 and CDR2: MDHEN and SYDVKM. Here the CDR3 DNA reads TGTGCCAGCACCGCCGGAGGACAGCTGGGTGGCTACACCTTC. Amino acid sequence: CASTAGGQLGGYTF.

The rearrangement joins TRBV10-3 to TRBJ1-1; the D gene is possibly TRBD1 (5 bases). CDR3 length: 14 residues. CDR1 is ENHRY, CDR2 SYGVKD, per germline. V was pared by 10 bases and J by 6 bases, with 21 bases between. The CDR3: CATKSPRVASEAFF. The CDR3 DNA sequence: TGTGCCACAAAAAGCCCCAGGGTGGCCTCTGAAGCTTTCTTT.

The chain uses TRBV4-1 and TRBJ2-4; no clear D. The CDR3 consists of 16 residues. The germline V and J ends were trimmed by 1 base and 0 bases, with 10 bases remaining between them. Germline CDR1 reads MGHRA; CDR2 reads YSYEKL. The CDR3 DNA sequence: TGCGCCAGCAGCCAAGTCGCAAGCGAAGCCAAAAACATTCAGTACTTC. Protein sequence: CASSQVASEAKNIQYF.

V usage is TRBV28 and J usage is TRBJ2-7; 9 bases are shared with TRBD1. CDR1 MDHEN and CDR2 SYDVKM come from the germline V gene. The CDR3 is 12 amino acids. Trimming cost V 9 bases and J 5 bases; bases outside gene matches: 5. The CDR3 DNA reads as TGTGCCAGTTTACAGGGGGCACACGAGCAGTACTTC. Its translation is CASLQGAHEQYF.

The chain links TRBV5-4 to TRBJ2-1; 9 positions agree with TRBD2. V dropped 4 bases and J dropped 8; count of bases not matched to a gene: 13. Germline V gene lookup returns CDR1 SGHNT and CDR2 YYREEE (reference sequence). This CDR3 region has 16 residues. The CDR3 region is CASSTAGAGGHYEQFF. CDR3 nucleotides: TGTGCCAGCAGCACCGCAGGAGCGGGGGGCCACTATGAGCAGTTCTTC. The variable domain in full, with the rest retrieved from reference TRBV5-4 and TRBJ2-1, is ETGVTQSPTHLIKTRGQQVTLRCSSQSGHNTVSWYQQALGQGPQFIFQYYREEENGRGNFPPRFSGLQFPNYSSELNVNALELDDSALYLCASSTAGAGGHYEQFFGPGTRLTVL.

The chain has TRBV11-3 and TRBJ2-5; D perhaps matches TRBD1 (6 bases). Germline V gives CDR1 SGHNT, CDR2 YENEEA. The V and J ends lost 4 bases and 4 bases respectively, with 10 bases between them. The CDR3 spans 13 residues. The CDR3 protein is CASSSSGVETQYF. DNA of the CDR3: TGTGCCAGCAGCTCGTCAGGGGTAGAGACCCAGTACTTC.

For this clone: Distinct nucleotide sequences in the sample also encode this CDR3. The rearrangement joins TRBV18 to TRBJ2-2; D ambiguous. The germline V gene has CDR1 KGHSH and CDR2 LQKENI. Trimming removed 3 bases at V and 0 bases at J, with 2 bases between. This CDR3 region has 13 residues. CDR3 nucleotide sequence: TGTGCCAGCTCACCCCCGAACACCGGGGAGCTGTTTTTT. Translation gives CASSPPNTGELFF. Looking up the rest from reference TRBV18 and TRBJ2-2 gives the full variable domain: NAGVMQNPRHLVRRRGQEARLRCSPMKGHSHVYWYRQLPEEGLKFMVYLQKENIIDESGMPKERFSAEFPKEGPSILRIQQVVRGDSAAYFCASSPPNTGELFFGEGSRLTVL.